This entry is about one T cell receptor beta chain. What this receptor recognizes is not known. These data come from a study of monozygotic twins with inflammatory bowel disease (dated by TCRdb to the late 2010s). The study in broad terms: The complete study included around 30 monozygotic twin pairs: 19 IBD-discordant Danish pairs and nine German pairs, of which four were IBD-concordant and five were IBD-discordant. The search for disease-associated traits relied mainly on comparing IBD patients with their genetically identical healthy co-twins within discordant pairs. Each individual had, on average, about 151 000 unique TCRalpha sequences and 181 000 unique TCRbeta sequences available for analysis.

From each donor, a roughly 2.5 ml peripheral blood sample was collected into PAXgene tubes and kept at -80 degrees C. Total RNA was isolated from whole blood with the PAXgene blood miRNA kit on an automated QIAcube, without T cell sorting. Peripheral blood from monozygotic twin pairs who were concordant or discordant for inflammatory bowel disease underwent deep TCRalpha and TCRbeta repertoire profiling using unique molecular barcoding. Smoking habits were recorded for all twin pairs, and individuals were classified as current, former or never smokers. Study-wide conclusions, independent of this receptor: The analysis was unable to tell apart different T cell subtypes. A decrease in TCRbeta repertoire diversity, as measured by inverse Simpson index, was observed in IBD patients compared with their healthy co-twins. The results gave no support for a single strong signal or clonotype linked to IBD. Repertoire similarity did not differ between concordant and discordant twins, possibly due to limited statistical power. Background noise and inter-individual variability may have been introduced into the repertoires by the differing immunosuppressive treatments among patients. Compared with healthy twins, IBD patients had fewer clonotypes in common with other individuals, a difference most pronounced in patients showing signs of disease activity.

The CDR3 sequence holds 16 residues, the cysteine and phenylalanine included. The DNA is unrecorded. The CDR1 and CDR2 encoded by the germline V gene (reference sequence) are LGHDT and YNNKEL. Receptor amplification or capture employed 5' RACE. For each TCR library, 3,500 to 4,000 ng of total RNA was used. For each sample, cDNA synthesis with SMARTScribe reverse transcriptase was split into eight separate reactions. Unique molecular identifiers containing a 6-nucleotide sample barcode were introduced through template switching during cDNA synthesis. TCRalpha and TCRbeta cDNA was amplified in two nested PCRs of roughly 17 and 9 cycles, and bead purification was carried out after each PCR. Before amplification, cDNA was treated with uracil DNA-glycosylase and purified using the QIAquick PCR purification kit. The second PCR added Illumina TruSeq-compatible adapters along with sample-specific barcodes. TapeStation and Qubit were used to check library quality and concentration, and 5 to 6 ng of each library went into the pool. The pooled libraries were sequenced with 2 x 100 bp reads and custom sequencing primers on an Illumina HiSeq2500 single-index Rapid Run. Per the authors' processing: PCR and sequencing errors were corrected by UMI-based consensus assembly using MiGEC version 1.2.6. MiXCR version 2.1.1 was used to carry out V(D)J alignment, clonotype assembly and CDR3 extraction. To normalise gene usage, clonotype sharing and MAIT/NKT TCR abundance, the top 1000, 10 000 and 20 000 clonotypes in each sample were analysed. After downsampling to 27 000 UMIs, diversity was calculated as the inverse Simpson index using the vegan R package. Paired Mann-Whitney U tests were applied to discordant twin pairs, with Benjamini-Hochberg correction for multiple testing. One entry per CDR3 protein sequence results from the TCRdb reprocessing of the reads, with DNA left out. TCRdb, not the authors, supplied the V and J calls. The sample table holds 420,000 or so distinct CDR3 sequences. Under 3% of the sample goes to the ten largest clones.

The receptor comes from a human donor with ulcerative colitis or Crohn's disease, or a healthy co-twin of an affected twin (not recorded which). The sample taken for sequencing was blood. The V gene is TRBV3-1 and the J gene is TRBJ1-6; TCRdb's D call, TRBD1, is unchecked because there is no DNA. The CDR3 reads as follows: CASSEQGRSYNSPLHF.